Each of the 27 T cell receptor beta chains below was sequenced from the same sample in a study of monozygotic twins with inflammatory bowel disease. After re-calling the 5' RACE reads, TCRdb lists one entry per CDR3 protein, DNA absent. The sample totals around 370,000 distinct CDR3 sequences. Sequencing used blood. These receptors were collected from a human donor with ulcerative colitis or Crohn's disease, or a healthy co-twin of an affected twin (not recorded which).

The chain links TRBV5-1 to TRBJ1-2. Germline values: CDR1 SGHRS, CDR2 YFSETQ. This CDR3 spans 12 amino acids. CDR3 in amino acids: CASSLDSYGYTF.

The rearrangement uses TRBV30 and TRBJ2-5. Looked up from germline, CDR1 is GTSNPN and CDR2 is SVGIG (reference sequence). The CDR3 has 13 amino acids. The CDR3 here is CAWSVGSQETQYF.

The V call is TRBV5-1, the J call TRBJ2-3. The germline V gene encodes CDR1 SGHRS and CDR2 YFSETQ. The CDR3 length is 12 residues. CDR3 region: CASSLAMDTQYF. The entire variable domain, with the rest obtained from reference TRBV5-1 and TRBJ2-3, is as follows: KAGVTQTPRYLIKTRGQQVTLSCSPISGHRSVSWYQQTPGQGLQFLFEYFSETQRNKGNFPGRFSGRQFSNSRSEMNVSTLELGDSALYLCASSLAMDTQYFGPGTRLTVL.

The V call is TRBV4-1, the J call TRBJ1-5; TCRdb gives TRBD1 as the D gene, but with no DNA this cannot be confirmed. The CDR3 has 16 residues. Per the germline V gene, CDR1 is MGHRA and CDR2 is YSYEKL. CDR3 in amino acids: CASSPEKGQGFGPQHF.

The chain has TRBV4-3 and TRBJ2-3; TCRdb calls TRBD2, which cannot be checked without DNA. The CDR3 runs to 18 residues. The germline V gene has CDR1 LGHNA and CDR2 YSLEER. The CDR3 reads CASSRVTPTSGGQDTQYF.

The J gene is TRBJ1-2, the V gene TRBV12-3 or TRBV12-4; TCRdb outputs TRBD1, but without DNA this stays unchecked. CDR3 length: 13 residues. The CDR3 spells CASSHYKQAPYTF.

This rearrangement joins TRBV10-3 to TRBJ2-3. This CDR3 is built from 15 residues. CDR1 and CDR2 (germline): ENHRY, SYGVKD. CDR3 sequence: CAISELLSSTDTQYF.

The rearrangement uses TRBV27 and TRBJ2-7; with no DNA, the TCRdb D assignment of TRBD1 cannot be verified. This CDR3 is 15 amino acids long. Per the germline V gene, CDR1 is MNHEY and CDR2 is SMNVEV (reference sequence). The CDR3: CASSPTGTGGREQYF.

J is TRBJ1-3 and V is TRBV7-9. Per the germline V gene, CDR1 is SEHNR and CDR2 is FQNEAQ (reference sequence). The CDR3 runs 17 residues. This CDR3 reads CASSLDGVTLSGNTIYF.

CDR3 residues: CASSLGSSGTGWSLFGAFF. The chain recombines TRBV11-1 with TRBJ1-1; TCRdb reports TRBD1, a call that lacks DNA to check it against. Germline V lookup: CDR1 SGHAT, CDR2 FQDESV (reference sequence). CDR3 length: 19 residues.

The gene calls are TRBV24-1 and TRBJ2-1; TCRdb's D call of TRBD1 is untestable without DNA. The CDR3 has 12 amino acids. Germline assignment: CDR1 KGHDR and CDR2 SFDVKD. CDR3 sequence: CATSHRGNEQFF.

This chain connects TRBV14 to TRBJ2-1; TCRdb selects TRBD2, and the lack of DNA leaves this call unchecked. This CDR3 contains 16 residues. CDR1 SGHDN and CDR2 FVKESK come from the germline V gene. CDR3 region: CASTPKGLAGAIEQFF.

Here the CDR3 reads CASSHRDRSYNEQFF. This chain links TRBV6-2 or TRBV6-3 with TRBJ2-1; TCRdb selects TRBD1, and the lack of DNA leaves this call unchecked. This CDR3 comprises 15 residues. The germline gives CDR1 MNHEY, CDR2 SVGEGT.

This chain joins TRBV3-1 and TRBJ1-1; the D call of TRBD1 rests on TCRdb alone, since no DNA is present to check it. Germline lookup yields CDR1 LGHDT and CDR2 YNNKEL (reference sequence). This CDR3 region has 14 residues. The chain's CDR3 is CASSALRADTEAFF. The full variable domain, with the rest looked up from reference TRBV3-1 and TRBJ1-1, is DTAVSQTPKYLVTQMGNDKSIKCEQNLGHDTMYWYKQDSKKFLKIMFSYNNKELIINETVPNRFSPKSPDKAHLNLHINSLELGDSAVYFCASSALRADTEAFFGQGTRLTVV.

V gene TRBV5-1 combines with J gene TRBJ1-1. The germline gives CDR1 SGHRS, CDR2 YFSETQ. The CDR3 is 15 amino acids. The CDR3 sequence: CASSLVLGSSTEAFF.

The rearrangement joins TRBV19 to TRBJ1-5. This CDR3 contains 18 residues. Germline-derived CDR1 and CDR2 are LNHDA and SQIVND (reference sequence). The CDR3 spells CASSIESFLTHSNQPQHF.

The V call is TRBV2, the J call TRBJ2-7. This CDR3 is 12 amino acids long. Germline-derived CDR1 and CDR2 are SNHLY and FYNNEI. This CDR3 is CASSVTPYEQYF.

The chain carries TRBV7-3 and TRBJ2-1; with no DNA, the TCRdb D assignment of TRBD2 cannot be verified. CDR3 length: 18 residues. Germline V CDR1 and CDR2: SGHTA, FQGTGA. This CDR3 is CASSTETAGGTTNNEQFF.

CDR3 sequence reads: CASSYGIGRTYEQYF. The rearrangement joins TRBV4-3 to TRBJ2-7. The length of the CDR3 is 15 residues. Germline V gene lookup returns CDR1 LGHNA and CDR2 YSLEER.

This chain uses TRBV19 with TRBJ1-1; the D gene TCRdb calls, TRBD1, cannot be checked with no DNA. The CDR3 extends over 14 amino acids. Germline lookup yields CDR1 LNHDA and CDR2 SQIVND (reference sequence). The CDR3: CASTSRGAGTEAFF.

The chain uses TRBV4-1 and TRBJ2-3; TCRdb gives TRBD2 as the D gene, but with no DNA this cannot be confirmed. The CDR3 loop spans 18 amino acids. CDR1 and CDR2 from the germline V gene are MGHRA and YSYEKL. The CDR3 protein is CASSQDPSGRGKADTQYF.

CDR3 loop: CASSFRQGRYEQYF. The chain is built from TRBV12-3 or TRBV12-4 and TRBJ2-7; the TCRdb D gene call, TRBD1, has no DNA to confirm it. The CDR3 contains 14 residues.

The chain employs TRBV5-1 and TRBJ2-1; lacking DNA, the TRBD2 call made by TCRdb goes unchecked. Germline loops: CDR1 SGHRS, CDR2 YFSETQ. This CDR3 spans 16 amino acids. The CDR3: CASSLALGRRSDEQFF.

The chain employs TRBV5-1 and TRBJ2-1; TCRdb's D call of TRBD1 is untestable without DNA. The CDR3 totals 16 residues. The germline gives CDR1 SGHRS, CDR2 YFSETQ. This chain's CDR3 is CASSPGQGGSYNEQFF. Using reference TRBV5-1 and TRBJ2-1 for the parts outside the CDR3, the full variable domain is KAGVTQTPRYLIKTRGQQVTLSCSPISGHRSVSWYQQTPGQGLQFLFEYFSETQRNKGNFPGRFSGRQFSNSRSEMNVSTLELGDSALYLCASSPGQGGSYNEQFFGPGTRLTVL.

V usage is TRBV4-2 and J usage is TRBJ1-5. The CDR3 is 15 residues long. From germline, CDR1 is LGHNA and CDR2 YNFKEQ. The chain's CDR3 is CASSQEVPNNQPQHF.

V gene TRBV14 combines with J gene TRBJ2-7. CDR1 is SGHDN, CDR2 FVKESK, per germline. There are 15 residues in the CDR3. The CDR3 sequence is CASSQKALFVHEQYF.

V is TRBV2 and J is TRBJ2-3; as DNA is missing, the TRBD1 call by TCRdb cannot be tested. Germline V gene sequence: CDR1 SNHLY, CDR2 FYNNEI. The CDR3 consists of 14 residues. CDR3 region: CARPGRESTDTQYF.